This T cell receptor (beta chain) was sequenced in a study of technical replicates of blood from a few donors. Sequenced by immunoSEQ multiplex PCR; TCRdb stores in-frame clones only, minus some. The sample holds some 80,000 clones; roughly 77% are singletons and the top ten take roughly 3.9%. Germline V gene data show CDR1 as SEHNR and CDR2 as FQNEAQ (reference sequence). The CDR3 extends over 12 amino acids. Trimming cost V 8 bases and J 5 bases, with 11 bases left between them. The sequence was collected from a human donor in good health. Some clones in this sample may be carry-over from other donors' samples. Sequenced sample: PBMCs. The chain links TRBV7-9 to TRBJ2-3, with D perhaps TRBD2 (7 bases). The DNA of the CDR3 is TGTGCCAGCTGGGGAGGGGGAGATACGCAGTATTTT. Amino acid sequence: CASWGGGDTQYF.